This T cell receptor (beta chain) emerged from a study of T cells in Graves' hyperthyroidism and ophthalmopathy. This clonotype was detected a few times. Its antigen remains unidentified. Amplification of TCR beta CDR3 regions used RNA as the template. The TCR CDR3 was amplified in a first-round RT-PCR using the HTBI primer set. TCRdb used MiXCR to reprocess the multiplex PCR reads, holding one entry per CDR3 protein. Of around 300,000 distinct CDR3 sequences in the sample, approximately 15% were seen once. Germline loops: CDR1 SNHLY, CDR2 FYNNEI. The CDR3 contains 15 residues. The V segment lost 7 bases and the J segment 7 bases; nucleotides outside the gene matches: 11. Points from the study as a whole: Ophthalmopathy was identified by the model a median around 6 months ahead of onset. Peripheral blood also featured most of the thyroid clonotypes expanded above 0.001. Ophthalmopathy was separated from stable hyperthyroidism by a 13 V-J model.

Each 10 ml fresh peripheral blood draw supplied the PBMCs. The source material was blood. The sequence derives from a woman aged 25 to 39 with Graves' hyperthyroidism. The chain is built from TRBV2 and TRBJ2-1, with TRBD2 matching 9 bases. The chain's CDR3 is CASMILAGGWNEQFF. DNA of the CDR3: TGTGCCAGCATGATCCTGGCGGGAGGGTGGAATGAGCAGTTCTTC.